Below are 11 T cell receptor beta chains sequenced from a single sample in a study of beta chain features in type 1 diabetes (dated by TCRdb to the late 2010s). Results and caveats for the whole study, not just this receptor: Type 1 diabetes patients showed a moderate but significant shortening of TCRB CDR3 length in all four CD4+ subsets.

These TCRs' antigens remain unknown. The library was built by means of the immunoSEQ multiplex PCR assay. The entire isolated RNA was reverse transcribed using the High Capacity cDNA Reverse Transcription Kit, and thus expressed TCRB transcripts were sequenced. The source is immuneACCESS, and TCRdb retained only in-frame sequences with V and J called. Part of the clones is not carried over; for the studies checked, unresolved V genes explain less than half of this, and the remainder is unexplained. The sample table records some 150,000 clones; about 12% of these occur just once. The ten largest clones take up 1.3% of the sample. What was sequenced was central memory CD4+ T cells from blood. The receptors derive from a man aged 18 to 35 with type 1 diabetes.

There are a few counts of this clone. V gene TRBV7-9 combines with J gene TRBJ2-6; D call uncertain. V shed 11 bases and J shed 3 bases, with 8 bases lying between them. From germline, CDR1 is SEHNR and CDR2 FQNEAQ (reference sequence). CDR3 length: 12 amino acids. Here the CDR3 DNA reads TGTGCCCTAGGCGGTGGGGCCAACGTCCTGACTTTC. This translates into CALGGGANVLTF.

The V gene is TRBV7-8, the J gene TRBJ2-1; no reliable D call. The CDR3 contains 16 residues. Germline CDR1 is SGHVS and CDR2 is FQNEAQ. V lost 2 bases to trimming and J lost 8 bases, with 19 bases between them. CDR3 DNA: TGTGCCAGCAGCTTACCCACCCCAGGTAGCTGGGATGAGCAGTTCTTC. This gives the protein CASSLPTPGSWDEQFF. The full variable domain, completed using reference TRBV7-8 and TRBJ2-1, is GAGVSQSPRYKVAKRGQDVALRCDPISGHVSLFWYQQALGQGPEFLTYFQNEAQLDKSGLPSDRFFAERPEGSVSTLKIQRTQQEDSAVYLCASSLPTPGSWDEQFFGPGTRLTVL.

This clone was counted only a few times. The chain combines TRBV25-1 with TRBJ2-5; 7 nucleotides match TRBD2. The CDR3 runs 14 residues. The trim removed 1 base at V and 7 bases at J, leaving 6 bases unmatched. Per germline, CDR1 MGHDK and CDR2 SYGVNS. DNA for the CDR3: TGTGCCAGCAGTGAATGGGGGGGACTCGTGACCCAGTACTTC. Amino acids: CASSEWGGLVTQYF.

The V gene is TRBV29-1, the J gene TRBJ2-1, with TRBD2 matching 13 bases. With 4 bases clipped from V and 4 bases from J, the junction kept 7 bases outside the gene matches. CDR1 is SQVTM and CDR2 is ANQGSEA in the germline V gene. This CDR3 has 16 residues. The CDR3 reads CSVGTSGGIGYNEQFF. The CDR3, as DNA: TGCAGCGTTGGGACTAGCGGGGGAATTGGGTACAATGAGCAGTTCTTC.

J is TRBJ1-5 and V is TRBV7-2; 12 bases map to TRBD1. CDR1 and CDR2 (germline): SGHTA, FQGNSA. V trimming: 0 bases; J trimming: 6 bases; junction bases outside the gene matches: 3. This CDR3 is built from 16 residues. CDR3 bases: TGTGCCAGCAGCTTAGCCGGGACAGGGGGCTCTCAGCCCCAGCATTTT. This sequence encodes CASSLAGTGGSQPQHF.

As DNA, the CDR3 is TGCGCCAGCAGCCAAGCGGGGGGGAACCAAGAGACCCAGTACTTC. Residues: CASSQAGGNQETQYF. The chain combines TRBV4-1 with TRBJ2-5; 8 nucleotides agree with TRBD2. This CDR3 spans 15 amino acids. The germline V gene encodes CDR1 MGHRA and CDR2 YSYEKL. V trimming: 1 base; J trimming: 0 bases; junction bases outside the gene matches: 1.

This clone was detected a few times. The rearrangement joins TRBV7-2 to TRBJ1-6, with TRBD1 matching 8 bases. From germline, CDR1 is SGHTA and CDR2 FQGNSA. The V gene end was trimmed by 5 bases and the J gene end by 7 bases; junction bases not matched to a gene: 7. The CDR3 extends over 15 amino acids. The CDR3 region is CASSTTTGENSPLHF. The CDR3 coding sequence is TGTGCCAGCAGCACAACGACAGGGGAGAATTCACCCCTCCACTTT.

This chain uses TRBV19 with TRBJ2-5; TRBD2 is a possible D gene (5 bases). There are 13 residues in the CDR3. Trimming removed 7 bases from V and 5 bases from J, with 14 bases in between. Germline CDR1 LNHDA, CDR2 SQIVND (reference sequence). The CDR3, as DNA: TGTGCCAGTAATGAGGGTGGGTACGAGACCCAGTACTTC. Protein: CASNEGGYETQYF.

This clone occurred a few times. The chain links TRBV5-1 to TRBJ1-1; perhaps TRBD1 as D (6 bases). The CDR3 consists of 15 residues. Germline lookup yields CDR1 SGHRS and CDR2 YFSETQ. V was trimmed by 0 bases and J by 7 bases, leaving 16 bases between them. CDR3 DNA sequence: TGCGCCAGCAGCTTGGCCGCGGGGGCGAGAGGTGAAGCTTTCTTT. Translation: CASSLAAGARGEAFF.

CDR3 DNA: TGTGCCAGCAGCCCCCCGGGGAGTACCCCCTACAATGAGCAGTTCTTC. Amino acids: CASSPPGSTPYNEQFF. The rearrangement links TRBV7-9 to TRBJ2-1, with D possibly TRBD2 on 5 matching bases. The CDR3 consists of 16 residues. Germline assignment: CDR1 SEHNR and CDR2 FQNEAQ (reference sequence). Trimming removed 5 bases from V and 2 bases from J, with 16 bases in between.

There are a few counts of this clone. One junction end does not reproduce the germline sequence, and a read error may be involved. This rearrangement joins TRBV29-1 to TRBJ2-1, with 12 positions matching TRBD2. The CDR3 sequence is 16 residues long. The germline V gene has CDR1 SQVTM and CDR2 ANQGSEA. The CDR3 spells CSAEISSGGAFPEQFF. The CDR3 nucleotides are TGCAGCGCTGAAATCTCTAGCGGGGGGGCCTTCCCTGAGCAGTTCTTC.